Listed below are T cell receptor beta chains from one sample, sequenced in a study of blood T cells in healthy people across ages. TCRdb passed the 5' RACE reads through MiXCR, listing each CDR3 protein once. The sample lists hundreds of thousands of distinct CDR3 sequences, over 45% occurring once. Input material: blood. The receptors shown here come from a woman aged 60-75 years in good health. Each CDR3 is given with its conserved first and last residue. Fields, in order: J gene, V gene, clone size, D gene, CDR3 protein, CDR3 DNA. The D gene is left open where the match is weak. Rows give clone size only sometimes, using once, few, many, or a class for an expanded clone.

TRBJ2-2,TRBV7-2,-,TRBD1,CASSLNRGRPGELFF,TGTGCCAGCAGCTTAAACAGGGGGCGCCCCGGGGAGCTGTTTTTT
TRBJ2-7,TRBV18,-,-,CASSPPMAVTYEQYF,TGTGCCAGCTCACCACCGATGGCAGTAACCTACGAGCAGTACTTC
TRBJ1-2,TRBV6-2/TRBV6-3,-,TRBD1,CASSAGRGPMAYGYTF,TGTGCCAGCAGTGCCGGGAGGGGGCCCATGGCCTATGGCTACACCTTC
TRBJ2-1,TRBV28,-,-,CASAGPLNEQFF,TGTGCCAGCGCAGGACCCCTAAATGAGCAGTTCTTC
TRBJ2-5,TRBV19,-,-,CASWGQGKYQETQYF,TGTGCCAGTTGGGGGCAGGGTAAATACCAAGAGACCCAGTACTTC
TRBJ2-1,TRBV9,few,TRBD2,CASSGTSGRAGNEQFF,TGTGCCAGCAGCGGGACTAGCGGGAGGGCAGGTAATGAGCAGTTCTTC
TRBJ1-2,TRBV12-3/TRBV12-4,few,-,CASSSTGSSNYGYTF,TGTGCCAGCAGCTCTACCGGGAGCTCAAACTATGGCTACACCTTC
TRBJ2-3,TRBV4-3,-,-,CASSQATGKSTDTQYF,TGCGCCAGCAGCCAAGCCACCGGGAAGAGCACAGATACGCAGTATTTT
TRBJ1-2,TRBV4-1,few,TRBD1,CASAAGQGANGYTF,TGCGCCAGCGCTGCGGGACAGGGGGCAAATGGCTACACCTTC
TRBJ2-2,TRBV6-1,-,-,CASPQGRTGELFF,TGTGCCAGCCCCCAGGGGCGAACCGGGGAGCTGTTTTTT
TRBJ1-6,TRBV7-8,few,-,CASSQAESPLHF,TGTGCCAGCAGCCAGGCGGAGTCACCCCTCCACTTT
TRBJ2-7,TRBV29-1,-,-,CSAFGAPSRGYEQYF,TGCAGCGCCTTCGGGGCTCCCTCCCGGGGCTACGAGCAGTACTTC
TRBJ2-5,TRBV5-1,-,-,CASSLRRPRLQETQYF,TGCGCCAGCAGCTTAAGGCGACCGCGGCTCCAAGAGACCCAGTACTTC
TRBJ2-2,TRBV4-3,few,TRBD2,CASSQDPWAGGPNAGELFF,TGCGCCAGCAGCCAAGACCCCTGGGCGGGAGGGCCTAACGCCGGGGAGCTGTTTTTT
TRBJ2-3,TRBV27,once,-,CASSTNRGGPDTQYF,TGTGCCAGCAGTACCAACAGGGGAGGACCAGATACGCAGTATTTT
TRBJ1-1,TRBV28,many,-,CASTLRGRGRGNTEAFF,TGTGCCAGCACTCTACGGGGACGAGGGAGGGGTAACACTGAAGCTTTCTTT
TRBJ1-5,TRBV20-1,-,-,CSASFGGRSNQPQHF,TGCAGTGCTAGTTTCGGGGGGCGAAGCAATCAGCCCCAGCATTTT
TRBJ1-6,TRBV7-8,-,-,CASSFGAAGNSPLHF,TGTGCCAGCAGCTTTGGAGCGGCAGGGAATTCACCCCTCCACTTT
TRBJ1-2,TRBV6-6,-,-,CASRSGTTLNYGYTF,TGTGCCAGCAGATCCGGGACAACCCTTAACTATGGCTACACCTTC
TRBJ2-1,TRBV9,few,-,CASSVAQGVYNEQFF,TGTGCCAGCAGCGTAGCACAGGGTGTATACAATGAGCAGTTCTTC
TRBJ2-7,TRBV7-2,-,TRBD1,CASSPLRQGEQYF,TGTGCCAGCAGCCCCCTGAGACAGGGCGAGCAGTACTTC
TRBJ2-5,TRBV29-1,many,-,CSVGEPYQETQYF,TGCAGCGTTGGAGAACCTTACCAAGAGACCCAGTACTTC
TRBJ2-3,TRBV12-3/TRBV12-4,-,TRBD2,CATAGERADTQYF,TGTGCCACCGCGGGAGAGCGAGCAGATACGCAGTATTTT
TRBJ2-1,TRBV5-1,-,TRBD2,CASANSGLPDNEQFF,TGCGCCAGCGCTAATTCGGGACTACCGGACAATGAGCAGTTCTTC
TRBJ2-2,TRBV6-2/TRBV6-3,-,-,CASSYWRGANTGELFF,TGTGCCAGCAGTTACTGGAGGGGGGCGAACACCGGGGAGCTGTTTTTT
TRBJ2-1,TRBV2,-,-,CASSVRGSQFF,TGTGCCAGCAGTGTCAGGGGCTCGCAGTTCTTC
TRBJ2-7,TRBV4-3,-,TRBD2,CASSQGPGLAGGYEQYF,TGCGCCAGCAGCCAAGGTCCGGGGCTAGCGGGAGGCTACGAGCAGTACTTC
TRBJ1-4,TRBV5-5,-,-,CASSLNLGLGEKLFF,TGTGCCAGCAGCTTGAACCTGGGATTAGGTGAAAAACTGTTTTTT
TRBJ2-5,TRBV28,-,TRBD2,CASRRGLAGVGQYF,TGTGCCAGCAGGCGCGGACTAGCGGGAGTCGGGCAGTACTTC
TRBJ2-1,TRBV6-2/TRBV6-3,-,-,CASTLNNEQFF,TGTGCCAGCACGCTTAATAATGAGCAGTTCTTC
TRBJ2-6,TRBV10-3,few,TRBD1,CAIRDWTGGSGANVLTF,TGTGCCATCAGAGATTGGACAGGGGGGTCTGGGGCCAACGTCCTGACTTTC
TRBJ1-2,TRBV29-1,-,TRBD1,CSAGDREGYTF,TGCAGCGCTGGGGACAGGGAAGGGTACACCTTC
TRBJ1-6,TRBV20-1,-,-,CSAKTDATYNSPLHF,TGCAGTGCTAAAACCGACGCTACCTATAATTCACCCCTCCACTTT
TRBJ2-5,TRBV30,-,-,CAWSAEETQYF,TGTGCCTGGAGTGCTGAAGAGACCCAGTACTTC
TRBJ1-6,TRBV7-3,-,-,CASSLTGRDNSPLHF,TGTGCCAGCAGCTTAACGGGCAGGGACAATTCACCCCTCCACTTT